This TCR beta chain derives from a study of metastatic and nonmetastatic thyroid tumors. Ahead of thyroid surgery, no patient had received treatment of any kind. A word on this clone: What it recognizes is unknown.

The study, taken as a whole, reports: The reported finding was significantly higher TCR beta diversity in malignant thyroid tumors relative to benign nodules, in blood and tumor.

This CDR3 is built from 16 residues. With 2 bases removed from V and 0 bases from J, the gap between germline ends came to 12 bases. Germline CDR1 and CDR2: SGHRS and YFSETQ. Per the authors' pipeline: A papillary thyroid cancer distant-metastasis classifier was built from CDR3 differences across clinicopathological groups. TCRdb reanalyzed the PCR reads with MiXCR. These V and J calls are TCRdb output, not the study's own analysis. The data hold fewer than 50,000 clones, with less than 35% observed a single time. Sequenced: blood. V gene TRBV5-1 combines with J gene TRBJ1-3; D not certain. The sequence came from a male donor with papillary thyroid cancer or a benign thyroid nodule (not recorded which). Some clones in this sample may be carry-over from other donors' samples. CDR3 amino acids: CASSFTGLSSGNTIYF. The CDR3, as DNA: TGCGCCAGCAGCTTTACCGGCCTGAGCTCTGGAAACACCATATATTTT.